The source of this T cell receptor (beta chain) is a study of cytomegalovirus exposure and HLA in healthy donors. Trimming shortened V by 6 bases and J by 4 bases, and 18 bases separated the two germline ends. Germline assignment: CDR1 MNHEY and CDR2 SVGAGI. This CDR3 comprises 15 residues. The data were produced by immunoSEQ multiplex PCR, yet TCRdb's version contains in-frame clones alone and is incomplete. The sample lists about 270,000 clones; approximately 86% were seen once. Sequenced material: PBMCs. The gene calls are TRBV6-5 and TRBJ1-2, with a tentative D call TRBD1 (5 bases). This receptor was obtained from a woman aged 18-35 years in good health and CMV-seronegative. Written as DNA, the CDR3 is TGTGCCAGCAGGCCCGACATTGACAGTAGCTATGGCTACACCTTC. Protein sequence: CASRPDIDSSYGYTF.